Sequencing of this TCR beta chain was carried out in a study of blood T cell repertoires in COVID-19. CDR3 length equals 15 residues. Germline V gives CDR1 SGHNT, CDR2 YYREEE (reference sequence). Trimming cost V 4 bases and J 3 bases; bases outside gene matches: 9. Original methodology: Using reference gene primer amplification, nucleated cell counts were estimated. Profiled with immunoSEQ multiplex PCR; TCRdb holds only in-frame clones, not every one. The V and J calls and clone size are taken from that table; D and trimming were inferred from the DNA. The sample consists of about 250,000 clones, 86% of them appearing once. Seattle's cohort entered during active infection and was followed longitudinally.

The receptor was isolated from a woman over 75 with COVID-19, enrolled during active disease. Source material: peripheral blood. The genes are TRBV5-4 and TRBJ1-2, with 7 bases lining up with TRBD1. The DNA of the CDR3 is TGTGCCAGCAGCCTTGGACAGGAGGGGTACTATGGCTACACCTTC. Amino acid sequence: CASSLGQEGYYGYTF.